These 18 T cell receptor beta chains originate from one sample sequenced in a study of OX40 agonist ivuxolimab in advanced cancers. Only in-frame clones appear in the TCRdb table, and some are missing; sequencing was by immunoSEQ multiplex PCR. The sample gives 85,000 or so clones, roughly 85% of which show up once; about 2% is in the top ten. The specimen comprised CD4+ or CD8+ T cells sorted from blood, sampled in a trial of the OX40 agonist ivuxolimab. The source is an adult with an advanced solid tumor such as melanoma, head and neck, liver or kidney cancer.

This clone has only one observation. The chain employs TRBV19 and TRBJ2-2; D is perhaps TRBD2 (6 bases). V was clipped by 5 bases and J by 3 bases, with 10 bases between them. Germline CDR1 LNHDA, CDR2 SQIVND (reference sequence). This CDR3 has 14 residues. The DNA of the CDR3 is TGTGCCAGTAGTGCGGGGTTAGACACCGGGGAGCTGTTTTTT. Amino acid sequence: CASSAGLDTGELFF.

The CDR3 protein is CASSGLSTDTQYF. CDR3 nucleotides: TGTGCCAGCAGCGGCCTAAGTACAGATACGCAGTATTTT. J is TRBJ2-3 and V is TRBV9, with D hard to call. V shed 3 bases and J shed 3 bases, with 8 bases lying between them. The CDR3 is 13 amino acids. Germline CDR1 reads SGDLS; CDR2 reads YYNGEE.

V usage is TRBV6-1 and J usage is TRBJ2-1; 8 positions match TRBD2. Germline lookup yields CDR1 MNHNS and CDR2 SASEGT. The CDR3 loop spans 14 amino acids. The V and J ends lost 3 bases and 12 bases, in that order; junction bases with no gene match: 10. DNA for the CDR3: TGTGCCAGCAGTGAGGACGGGGGGGCCCAGATGCAGTTCTTC. Translating it yields CASSEDGGAQMQFF.

The count of this clone is one. CDR3 amino acids: CAWSSSNYGYTF. CDR3 bases: TGTGCCTGGAGTTCTAGTAACTATGGCTACACCTTC. The J gene is TRBJ1-2, the V gene TRBV30; D gene unclear. This CDR3 spans 12 amino acids. The ends were cut back, 2 bases at V and 1 base at J, with 5 bases in the middle. Germline V gene lookup returns CDR1 GTSNPN and CDR2 SVGIG (reference sequence).

The CDR3 DNA reads TGTGCCAGCAGCGATCGGGGGGTCTATCGCGAGCAGTACTTC. Translated: CASSDRGVYREQYF. J is TRBJ2-7 and V is TRBV7-6; 7 bases align to TRBD2. Germline CDR1 SGHVS, CDR2 FNYEAQ. The CDR3 loop spans 14 amino acids. V was pared by 5 bases and J by 6 bases, with 10 bases of the junction left unmatched.

V gene TRBV7-9 combines with J gene TRBJ2-3; 7 bases map to TRBD1. Germline V gene data show CDR1 as SEHNR and CDR2 as FQNEAQ (reference sequence). V shed 3 bases and J 0 bases; nucleotides not matched to a gene: 3. The CDR3 loop spans 15 amino acids. The CDR3 DNA sequence: TGTGCCAGCAGCTTCGGGACAGCTAGCACAGATACGCAGTATTTT. Residues: CASSFGTASTDTQYF.

The genes are TRBV7-2 and TRBJ2-7; D gene ambiguous. The length of the CDR3 is 14 residues. The V gene lost 1 base and the J gene lost 3 bases, with 10 bases spanning the gap. Germline lookup yields CDR1 SGHTA and CDR2 FQGNSA. The CDR3 protein is CASSLELGNYEQYF. The DNA for the CDR3 is TGTGCCAGCAGCTTAGAGTTGGGGAACTACGAGCAGTACTTC.

The chain links TRBV6-5 to TRBJ2-5; D is possibly TRBD1 (6 bases). The tail of the sequence fits TRBJ2-7 better, so the J call may be wrong. This CDR3 region has 14 residues. Germline assignment: CDR1 MNHEY and CDR2 SVGAGI. This CDR3 reads CASSSGQKSYEQYF. In DNA, the CDR3 is TGTGCCAGCAGCTCCGGACAGAAATCCTACGAGCAGTACTTC.

The chain has TRBV21-1 and TRBJ2-1; TRBD2, the table's D call, lacks a check against the DNA. TRBV21-1 is recorded as a pseudogene. This CDR3 comprises 20 residues. As DNA, the CDR3 is TGTGCCAGCAGCGCGAGACTAGCGGGGGACCCACCCAGCTCCTACAATGAGCAGTTCTTC. It yields the protein CASSARLAGDPPSSYNEQFF.

The V call is TRBV6-1, the J call TRBJ1-5; 7 bases align to TRBD1. Germline loops: CDR1 MNHNS, CDR2 SASEGT. V trimming: 4 bases; J trimming: 10 bases; junction bases outside the gene matches: 7. This CDR3 is 13 amino acids long. Here the CDR3 DNA reads TGTGCCAGCAGTGGGACAGGCTTCGGACCCCAGCATTTT. The encoded protein is CASSGTGFGPQHF.

This chain links TRBV7-6 with TRBJ1-5; the D is unclear. This CDR3 contains 15 residues. Germline CDR1 SGHVS, CDR2 FNYEAQ. V lost 0 bases to trimming and J lost 2 bases, with 8 bases between them. The CDR3 sequence is CASSLAMGGNQPQHF. The CDR3 nucleotides are TGTGCCAGCAGCTTAGCGATGGGTGGCAATCAGCCCCAGCATTTT.

The chain combines TRBV7-2 with TRBJ2-2; tentatively, D is TRBD1 (7 bases). The germline CDR1 and CDR2 sequences are SGHTA and FQGNSA. V lost 4 bases, J lost 7 bases, and 16 bases lay in between. The CDR3 covers 15 residues. This chain's CDR3 is CASSYTGTAGGELFF. The CDR3 DNA sequence: TGTGCCAGCAGCTACACCGGGACAGCGGGCGGGGAGCTGTTTTTT.

The chain recombines TRBV28 with TRBJ2-7; TRBD1 aligns across 9 bases. The CDR3 consists of 12 residues. V was clipped by 10 bases and J by 5 bases; unmatched bases: 6. Germline V gene lookup returns CDR1 MDHEN and CDR2 SYDVKM. The chain's CDR3 is CATLTGGHEQYF. In DNA form, the CDR3 reads TGTGCCACCTTGACAGGGGGACACGAGCAGTACTTC.

Written as DNA, the CDR3 is TGTGCCTGGAGGCAACCGGGACAGCCTTTCTACACCTTC. Protein: CAWRQPGQPFYTF. The J gene is TRBJ1-2, the V gene TRBV30; 7 bases fit TRBD1. Germline lookup yields CDR1 GTSNPN and CDR2 SVGIG (reference sequence). The V gene end was trimmed by 3 bases and the J gene end by 10 bases; junction bases not matched to a gene: 11. This CDR3 has 13 amino acids. Filled out from reference TRBV30 and TRBJ1-2, the complete variable domain reads SQTIHQWPATLVQPVGSPLSLECTVEGTSNPNLYWYRQAAGRGLQLLFYSVGIGQISSEVPQNLSASRPQDRQFILSSKKLLLSDSGFYLCAWRQPGQPFYTFGSGTRLTVV.

The chain employs TRBV29-1 and TRBJ2-7; the D gene is possibly TRBD1 (6 bases). Trimming stripped 3 bases from V and 4 bases from J, with 13 bases between. Germline V lookup: CDR1 SQVTM, CDR2 ANQGSEA. This CDR3 is built from 13 residues. CDR3: CSVEIDRTYEQYF. CDR3 sequence (DNA): TGCAGCGTTGAGATCGACAGGACTTACGAGCAGTACTTC.

The chain uses TRBV27 and TRBJ2-2, with 9 bases identical to TRBD1. V dropped 6 bases and J dropped 3; count of bases not matched to a gene: 8. The CDR3 has 16 amino acids. The germline V gene encodes CDR1 MNHEY and CDR2 SMNVEV (reference sequence). DNA of the CDR3: TGTGCCAGCAGCTGGGACAGGGCGGGGGACACCGGGGAGCTGTTTTTT. Amino acid sequence: CASSWDRAGDTGELFF.

The chain uses TRBV5-4 and TRBJ2-5; 7 nucleotides agree with TRBD1. The CDR3 runs 14 residues. Trimming removed 4 bases from V and 10 bases from J; junction bases left unmatched: 13. Germline V gene sequence: CDR1 SGHNT, CDR2 YYREEE (reference sequence). Here the CDR3 reads CASSIQGQHGDQYF. Here the CDR3 DNA reads TGTGCCAGCAGCATACAGGGGCAACATGGGGACCAGTACTTC.

V is TRBV5-4 and J is TRBJ1-1; D may be TRBD1 (6 bases). This CDR3 comprises 16 residues. The germline V and J ends were trimmed by 3 bases and 1 base, with 16 bases remaining between them. Germline loops: CDR1 SGHNT, CDR2 YYREEE (reference sequence). The CDR3 DNA sequence: TGTGCCAGCAGCTCTCACCTCATACAGGGGAACACTGAAGCTTTCTTT. It is translated as CASSSHLIQGNTEAFF.